This entry lists 9 T cell receptor beta chains sequenced from one sample in a study of blood T cell repertoires in COVID-19 (dated by TCRdb to 2018 to 2020). Library method: the immunoSEQ multiplex PCR assay. This is the immuneACCESS table as TCRdb keeps it, with only in-frame sequences that have V and J called. A part of the clones is gone; compared with another copy, unresolved V genes explain less than half, and the rest is unexplained. The sample records about 97,000 clones, approximately 88% of which are singletons. The ten largest make up 4% to 5.5% of the sample. The sequenced sample was peripheral blood. The source of these receptors is a human donor in a cohort sampled during active COVID-19.

J is TRBJ2-2 and V is TRBV28; 10 nucleotides match TRBD1. CDR3 length: 15 amino acids. CDR1 is MDHEN, CDR2 SYDVKM, per germline. J gave up 1 base and V 5 bases, and 1 base lay outside the gene matches. CDR3 protein: CASSRDRGNTGELFF. The CDR3 DNA sequence: TGTGCCAGCAGTCGGGACAGGGGGAACACCGGGGAGCTGTTTTTT.

The CDR3 here is CASSLVFNQPQHF. DNA of the CDR3: TGTGCCAGCAGTTTAGTCTTCAATCAGCCCCAGCATTTT. V is TRBV12-3 or TRBV12-4 and J is TRBJ1-5, with D unclear. V shed 1 base and J shed 3 bases, with 4 bases lying between them. This CDR3 is built from 13 residues.

V and J are TRBV7-3 and TRBJ2-6; D is possibly TRBD1 (6 bases). V gave up 5 bases and J gave up 0 bases, with 14 bases separating them. The length of the CDR3 is 17 residues. Germline V CDR1 and CDR2: SGHTA, FQGTGA. The CDR3 is CASSPQGTSSGANVLTF. The CDR3 nucleotides read TGTGCCAGCAGCCCTCAGGGGACGAGCTCTGGGGCCAACGTCCTGACTTTC.

V gene TRBV24-1 combines with J gene TRBJ1-2; TRBD1 aligns across 7 bases. The CDR3 consists of 14 residues. CDR1 and CDR2 from the germline V gene are KGHDR and SFDVKD. The junction had 5 bases not matched to a gene; V was cut back by 4 bases and J by 4 bases. CDR3 loop: CATSDTDRFYGYTF. In DNA, the CDR3 is TGTGCCACCAGTGACACGGACAGGTTCTATGGCTACACCTTC.

This clone showed up just once. The J gene is TRBJ2-7, the V gene TRBV30; no reliable D call. Germline lookup yields CDR1 GTSNPN and CDR2 SVGIG (reference sequence). The V and J ends lost 2 bases and 1 base respectively, with 9 bases between them. The length of the CDR3 is 13 residues. DNA for the CDR3: TGTGCCTGGAGTTCTGGAGCGTCCTACGAGCAGTACTTC. It translates to CAWSSGASYEQYF.

In this sample, this clone turned up a few times. This chain uses TRBV7-3 with TRBJ2-5; D possibly corresponds to TRBD1 (5 bases). Germline values: CDR1 SGHTA, CDR2 FQGTGA. Trimming left V 5 bases short and J 7 bases short, with 17 bases between. The CDR3 is 14 residues long. The CDR3: CASSPGHRLGTQYF. Written as DNA, the CDR3 is TGTGCCAGCAGCCCAGGACACCGCCTAGGGACCCAGTACTTC.

The chain carries TRBV12-3 or TRBV12-4 and TRBJ2-1; D is uncertain. The CDR3 is 13 residues long. Trimming took 1 base from V and 5 from J, leaving 6 bases between them. Here the CDR3 reads CASSLGAHNEQFF. In DNA form, the CDR3 reads TGTGCCAGCAGTTTAGGGGCCCACAATGAGCAGTTCTTC.

Here the CDR3 reads CASNSGQADGYTF. The CDR3 nucleotides are TGTGCCAGTAACTCCGGACAGGCAGATGGCTACACCTTC. This chain connects TRBV19 to TRBJ1-2; 7 bases line up with TRBD1. The CDR3 extends over 13 amino acids. In germline, CDR1 is LNHDA, CDR2 SQIVND (reference sequence). Unmatched junction bases numbered 8, after V lost 7 bases and J lost 6 bases.

This clone was picked up one time. This sequence joins TRBV27 and TRBJ2-7; 7 nucleotides agree with TRBD1. The germline V gene has CDR1 MNHEY and CDR2 SMNVEV (reference sequence). V lost 5 bases to trimming and J lost 4 bases; unmatched junction nucleotides: 8. CDR3 size: 14 residues. CDR3 in DNA: TGTGCCAGCAGTATGTTCGGGACAGCTTACGAGCAGTACTTC. It specifies CASSMFGTAYEQYF.